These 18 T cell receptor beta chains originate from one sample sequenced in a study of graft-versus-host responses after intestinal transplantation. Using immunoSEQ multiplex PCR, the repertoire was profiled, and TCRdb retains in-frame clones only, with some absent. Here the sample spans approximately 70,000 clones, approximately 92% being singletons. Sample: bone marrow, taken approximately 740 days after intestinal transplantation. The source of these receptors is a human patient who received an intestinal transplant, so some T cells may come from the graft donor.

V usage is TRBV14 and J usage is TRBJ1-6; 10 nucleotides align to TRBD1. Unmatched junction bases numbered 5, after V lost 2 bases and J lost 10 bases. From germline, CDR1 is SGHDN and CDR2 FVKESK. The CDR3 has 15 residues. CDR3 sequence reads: CASSQRGTGASPLHF. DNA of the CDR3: TGTGCCAGCAGCCAAAGAGGGACAGGGGCCTCACCCCTCCACTTT.

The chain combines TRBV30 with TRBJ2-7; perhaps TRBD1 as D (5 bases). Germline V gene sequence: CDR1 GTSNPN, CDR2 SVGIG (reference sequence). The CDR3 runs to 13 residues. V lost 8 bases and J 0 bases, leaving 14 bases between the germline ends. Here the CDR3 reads CALGALHSYEQYF. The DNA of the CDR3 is TGTGCCCTAGGGGCGCTCCACTCCTACGAGCAGTACTTC.

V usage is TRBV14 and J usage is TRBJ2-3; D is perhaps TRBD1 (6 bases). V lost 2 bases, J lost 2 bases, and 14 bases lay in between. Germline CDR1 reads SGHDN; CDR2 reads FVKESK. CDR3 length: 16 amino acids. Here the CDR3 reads CASSQRTGTITDTQYF. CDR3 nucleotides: TGTGCCAGCAGCCAACGTACCGGGACAATCACAGATACGCAGTATTTT.

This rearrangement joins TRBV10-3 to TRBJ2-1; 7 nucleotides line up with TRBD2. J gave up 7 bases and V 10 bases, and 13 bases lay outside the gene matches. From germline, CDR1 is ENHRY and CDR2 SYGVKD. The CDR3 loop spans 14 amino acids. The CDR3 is CATRSAGLTNEQFF. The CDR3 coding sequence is TGTGCCACCAGGAGTGCGGGACTAACAAATGAGCAGTTCTTC.

Here the CDR3 DNA reads TGTGCCAGCAGCACCGATGGGGAGAGTGACGAGCAGTACTTC. Its translation: CASSTDGESDEQYF. The chain uses TRBV7-3 and TRBJ2-7, with a possible D match to TRBD2 (5 bases). Trimming removed 5 bases at V and 5 bases at J, with 16 bases between. Germline V lookup: CDR1 SGHTA, CDR2 FQGTGA. The CDR3 covers 14 residues.

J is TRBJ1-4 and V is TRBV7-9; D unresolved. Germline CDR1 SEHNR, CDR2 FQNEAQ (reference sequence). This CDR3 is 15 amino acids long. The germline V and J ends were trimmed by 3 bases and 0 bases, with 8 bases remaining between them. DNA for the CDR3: TGTGCCAGCAGCTTTGGGTACACAACTAATGAAAAACTGTTTTTT. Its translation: CASSFGYTTNEKLFF.

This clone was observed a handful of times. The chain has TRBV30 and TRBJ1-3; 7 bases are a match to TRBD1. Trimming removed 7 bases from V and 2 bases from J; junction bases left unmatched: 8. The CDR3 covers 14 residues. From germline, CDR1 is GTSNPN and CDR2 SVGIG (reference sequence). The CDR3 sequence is CASWTGTTGNTIYF. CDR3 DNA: TGTGCCTCCTGGACAGGTACAACTGGAAACACCATATATTTT.

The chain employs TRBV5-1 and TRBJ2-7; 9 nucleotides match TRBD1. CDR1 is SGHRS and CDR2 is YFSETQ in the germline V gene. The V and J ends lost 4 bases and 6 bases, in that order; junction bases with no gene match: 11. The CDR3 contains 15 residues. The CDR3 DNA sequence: TGCGCCAGCAGCGAGACAGGGGGAACGCTGGGCGAGCAGTACTTC. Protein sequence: CASSETGGTLGEQYF.

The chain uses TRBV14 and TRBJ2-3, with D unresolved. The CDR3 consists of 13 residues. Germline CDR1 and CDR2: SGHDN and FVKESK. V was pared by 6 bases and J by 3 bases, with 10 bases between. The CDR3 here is CASSFDLTDTQYF. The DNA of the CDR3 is TGTGCCAGCAGTTTCGACCTAACAGATACGCAGTATTTT. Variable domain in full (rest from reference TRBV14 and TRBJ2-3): EAGVTQFPSHSVIEKGQTVTLRCDPISGHDNLYWYRRVMGKEIKFLLHFVKESKQDESGMPNNRFLAERTGGTYSTLKVQPAELEDSGVYFCASSFDLTDTQYFGPGTRLTVL.

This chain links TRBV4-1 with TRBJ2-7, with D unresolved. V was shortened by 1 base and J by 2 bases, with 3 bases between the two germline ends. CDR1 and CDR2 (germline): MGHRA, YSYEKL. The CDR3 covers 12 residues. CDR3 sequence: CASSQGPYEQYF. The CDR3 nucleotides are TGCGCCAGCAGCCAAGGGCCCTACGAGCAGTACTTC.

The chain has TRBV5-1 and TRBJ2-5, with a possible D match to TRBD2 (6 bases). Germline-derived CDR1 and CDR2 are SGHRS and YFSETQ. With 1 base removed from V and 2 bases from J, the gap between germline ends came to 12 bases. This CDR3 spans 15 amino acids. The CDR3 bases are TGCGCCAGCAGCTTGATGGGGGAGGTACAAGAGACCCAGTACTTC. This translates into CASSLMGEVQETQYF.

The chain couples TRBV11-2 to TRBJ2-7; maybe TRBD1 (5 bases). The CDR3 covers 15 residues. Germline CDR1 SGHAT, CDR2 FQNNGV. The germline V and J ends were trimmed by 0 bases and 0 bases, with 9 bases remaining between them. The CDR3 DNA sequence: TGTGCCAGCAGCTTAGACAGGGAATTCTCCTACGAGCAGTACTTC. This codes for CASSLDREFSYEQYF.

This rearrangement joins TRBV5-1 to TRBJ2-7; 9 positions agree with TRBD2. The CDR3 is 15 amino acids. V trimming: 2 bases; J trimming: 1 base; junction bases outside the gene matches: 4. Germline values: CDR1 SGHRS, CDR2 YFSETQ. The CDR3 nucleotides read TGCGCCAGCAGCTTTAGCGGGAGATATTCCTACGAGCAGTACTTC. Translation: CASSFSGRYSYEQYF.

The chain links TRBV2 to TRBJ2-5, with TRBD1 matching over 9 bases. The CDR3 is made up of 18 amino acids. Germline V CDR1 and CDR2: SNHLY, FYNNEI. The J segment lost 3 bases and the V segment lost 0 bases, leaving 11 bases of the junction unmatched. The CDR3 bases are TGTGCCAGCAGTGAAGCGCTTGGGGACAGGGTTGCCAAAGAGACCCAGTACTTC. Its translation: CASSEALGDRVAKETQYF.

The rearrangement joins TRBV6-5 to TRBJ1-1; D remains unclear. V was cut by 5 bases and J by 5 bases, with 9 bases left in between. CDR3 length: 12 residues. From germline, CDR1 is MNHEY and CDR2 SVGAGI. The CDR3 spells CASSLAGTEAFF. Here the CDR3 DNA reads TGTGCCAGCAGTCTGGCGGGAACTGAAGCTTTCTTT.

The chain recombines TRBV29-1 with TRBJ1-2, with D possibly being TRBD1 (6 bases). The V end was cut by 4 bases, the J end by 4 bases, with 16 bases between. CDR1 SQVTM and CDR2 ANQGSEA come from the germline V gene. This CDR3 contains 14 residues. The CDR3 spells CSVVMDSPIYGYTF. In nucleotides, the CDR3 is TGCAGCGTTGTCATGGACAGCCCCATCTATGGCTACACCTTC.

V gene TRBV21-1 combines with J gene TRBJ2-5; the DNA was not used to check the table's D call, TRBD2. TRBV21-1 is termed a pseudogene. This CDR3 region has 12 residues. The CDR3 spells CASSREKETQYF. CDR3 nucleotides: TGTGCCAGCAGCCGGGAAAAAGAGACCCAGTACTTC.

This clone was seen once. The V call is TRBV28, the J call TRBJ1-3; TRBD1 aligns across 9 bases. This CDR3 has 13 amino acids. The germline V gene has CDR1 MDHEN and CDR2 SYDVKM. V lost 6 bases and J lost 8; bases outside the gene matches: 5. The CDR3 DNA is TGTGCCAGCAGAAGGACAGGGGAGGACACCATATATTTT. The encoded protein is CASRRTGEDTIYF.